This T cell receptor (beta chain) stems from a study of identical twins. Findings and caveats of the study: Twin-shared out-of-frame alpha sequences were enriched for low generation probability.

TCRdb itself ran the 5' RACE reads through MiXCR, one entry per CDR3 protein. The sample includes hundreds of thousands of distinct CDR3 sequences, 5.5% to 6.5% seen only once; the top ten take roughly 1.8%. Remarks on this clonotype: What it recognizes is unknown.

Germline-derived CDR1 and CDR2 are SGHVS and FQNEAQ. Losses at the gene ends were 3 bases for V and 5 bases for J; bases not matched to a gene: 9. The CDR3 has 16 residues. This TCR derives from a man aged 18 to 29 in good health. The V and J genes are TRBV7-8 and TRBJ2-5; 10 bases match TRBD2. The sequenced sample was naive T cells sorted from blood. CDR3: CASSFSGGAGGETQYF. CDR3 in DNA: TGTGCCAGCAGCTTTTCGGGTGGAGCGGGAGGGGAGACCCAGTACTTC.